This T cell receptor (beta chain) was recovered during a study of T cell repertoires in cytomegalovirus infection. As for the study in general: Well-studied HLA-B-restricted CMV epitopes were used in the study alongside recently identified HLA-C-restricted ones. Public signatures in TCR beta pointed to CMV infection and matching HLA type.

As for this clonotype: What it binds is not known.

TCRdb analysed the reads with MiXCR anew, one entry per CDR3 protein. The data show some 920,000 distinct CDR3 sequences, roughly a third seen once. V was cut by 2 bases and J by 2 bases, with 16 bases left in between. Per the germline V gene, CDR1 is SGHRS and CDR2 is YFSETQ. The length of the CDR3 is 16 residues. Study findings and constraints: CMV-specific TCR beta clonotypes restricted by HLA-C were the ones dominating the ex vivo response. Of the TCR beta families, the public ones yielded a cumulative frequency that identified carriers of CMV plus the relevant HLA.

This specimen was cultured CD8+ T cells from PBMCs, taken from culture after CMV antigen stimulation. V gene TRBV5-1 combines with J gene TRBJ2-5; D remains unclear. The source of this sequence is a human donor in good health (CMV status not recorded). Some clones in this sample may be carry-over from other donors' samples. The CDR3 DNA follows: TGCGCCAGCAGCTTTTTCCCAACGGGTACTCAAGAGACCCAGTACTTC. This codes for CASSFFPTGTQETQYF.